Sequencing of this TCR beta chain was carried out in a study of T cell changes during pregnancy in multiple sclerosis. Repertoires were generated with immunoSEQ multiplex PCR, while TCRdb's copy carries only in-frame clones and drops some. Of tens of thousands of clones listed, roughly nine tenths are singletons. This clone is medium-sized. Trimming cost V 7 bases and J 2 bases, with 17 bases left between them. Germline CDR1 and CDR2: SQVTM and ANQGSEA. CDR3 length: 14 amino acids. The TCR was taken from a female donor with multiple sclerosis, enrolled in a pregnancy study. The sequencing here drew on CD8+ T cells from peripheral blood mononuclear cells, taken after pregnancy. The chain joins TRBV29-1 to TRBJ2-5; maybe TRBD2 (5 bases). The CDR3 DNA follows: TGCAGCGCCTTAGACACTGGAGGTCAAGAGACCCAGTACTTC. It specifies CSALDTGGQETQYF.